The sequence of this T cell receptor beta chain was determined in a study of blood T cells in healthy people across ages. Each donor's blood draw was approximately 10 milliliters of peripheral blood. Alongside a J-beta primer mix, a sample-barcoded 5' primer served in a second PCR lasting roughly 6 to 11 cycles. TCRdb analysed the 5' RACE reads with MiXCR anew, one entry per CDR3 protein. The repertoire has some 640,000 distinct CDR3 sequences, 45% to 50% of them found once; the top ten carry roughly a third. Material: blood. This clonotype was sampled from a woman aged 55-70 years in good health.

In DNA form, the CDR3 reads TGCAGTGCAAAGGGGACTAGGGGAGACACAGATACGCAGTATTTT. Amino acids: CSAKGTRGDTDTQYF. This sequence joins TRBV20-1 and TRBJ2-3, with TRBD2 identical over 8 bases. With 6 bases clipped from V and 2 bases from J, the junction kept 10 bases outside the gene matches. The CDR3 has 15 residues. Germline V gene lookup returns CDR1 DFQATT and CDR2 SNEGSKA (reference sequence).